These 20 T cell receptor beta chains originate from one sample sequenced in a study of cytomegalovirus exposure and HLA in healthy donors. The data were produced by immunoSEQ multiplex PCR, yet TCRdb's version contains in-frame clones alone and is incomplete. This table holds hundreds of thousands of clones, 86% found once. Sequenced input: PBMCs. These receptors came from a woman aged 18-29 years in good health and CMV-seronegative.

The chain carries TRBV7-2 and TRBJ2-1; 9 nucleotides agree with TRBD2. CDR1 and CDR2 (germline): SGHTA, FQGNSA. This CDR3 has 16 residues. The trim removed 5 bases at V and 6 bases at J, leaving 11 bases unmatched. The CDR3 is CASSPRGGRAVNEQFF. As DNA, the CDR3 is TGTGCCAGCAGCCCTAGAGGCGGGAGGGCCGTCAATGAGCAGTTCTTC.

The CDR3 is CATSPLSGNEQFF. The CDR3 DNA reads TGTGCCACCAGCCCCCTTTCCGGCAATGAGCAGTTCTTC. V usage is TRBV15 and J usage is TRBJ2-1; D not certain. This CDR3 has 13 amino acids. Looked up from germline, CDR1 is LNHNV and CDR2 is YYDKDF (reference sequence). Trimming left V 5 bases short and J 6 bases short, with 11 bases between. Based on the CDR3 plus reference TRBV15 and TRBJ2-1, the full variable domain is DAMVIQNPRYQVTQFGKPVTLSCSQTLNHNVMYWYQQKSSQAPKLLFHYYDKDFNNEADTPDNFQSRRPNTSFCFLDIRSPGLGDTAMYLCATSPLSGNEQFFGPGTRLTVL.

This clone was counted a single time. V gene TRBV30 combines with J gene TRBJ2-2; 16 bases align to TRBD2. Germline CDR1 is GTSNPN and CDR2 is SVGIG (reference sequence). With V trimmed by 4 bases and J by 1 base, 18 bases remained unmatched. The CDR3 has 22 residues. The CDR3, as DNA: TGTGCCTGGAAGAGGGGGGGACTAGCGGGAGGGCCGCGTTTCCAGAACACCGGGGAGCTGTTTTTT. It specifies CAWKRGGLAGGPRFQNTGELFF.

The chain joins TRBV2 to TRBJ1-1; 7 bases are shared with TRBD1. V was pared by 10 bases and J by 0 bases, with 20 bases of the junction left unmatched. Germline-derived CDR1 and CDR2 are SNHLY and FYNNEI. This CDR3 region has 18 residues. The CDR3 DNA reads TGTGCCATCACAGGGAAAGGGGGCCGGAACTTAATGAACACTGAAGCTTTCTTT. This translates into CAITGKGGRNLMNTEAFF. Together with reference TRBV2 and TRBJ1-1, the CDR3 gives the full variable domain: EPEVTQTPSHQVTQMGQEVILRCVPISNHLYFYWYRQILGQKVEFLVSFYNNEISEKSEIFDDQFSVERPDGSNFTLKIRSTKLEDSAMYFCAITGKGGRNLMNTEAFFGQGTRLTVV.

J is TRBJ2-7 and V is TRBV29-1, with D perhaps TRBD2 (5 bases). The ends were cut back, 6 bases at V and 0 bases at J, with 6 bases in the middle. Germline V CDR1 and CDR2: SQVTM, ANQGSEA. There are 11 residues in the CDR3. CDR3 residues: CSVGISYEQYF. Here the CDR3 DNA reads TGCAGCGTCGGGATCTCCTACGAGCAGTACTTC.

This sequence joins TRBV2 and TRBJ1-2, with D unresolved. The germline V gene encodes CDR1 SNHLY and CDR2 FYNNEI. This CDR3 contains 15 residues. The V end lost 7 bases, the J end lost 5 bases, and 20 bases lay between the germline ends. CDR3 loop: CASISNTINSYGYTF. The CDR3 bases are TGTGCCAGCATTTCAAACACAATTAATTCTTATGGCTACACCTTC.

The chain joins TRBV6-1 to TRBJ2-3; D is possibly TRBD2 (5 bases). Germline V lookup: CDR1 MNHNS, CDR2 SASEGT. Trimming cost V 6 bases and J 1 base, with 11 bases left between them. The CDR3 has 14 amino acids. For the CDR3, the DNA is TGTGCCAGCAGGTTTGAGGGCCGCACAGATACGCAGTATTTT. This sequence encodes CASRFEGRTDTQYF.

This chain joins TRBV4-1 and TRBJ1-5; 12 bases fit TRBD1. V dropped 2 bases and J dropped 4; count of bases not matched to a gene: 9. The germline CDR1 and CDR2 sequences are MGHRA and YSYEKL. The CDR3 is made up of 18 amino acids. The CDR3 region has the DNA TGCGCCAGCAGCCAACCCGGGACAGGGGGCGCGGGGAATCAGCCCCAGCATTTT. Translated: CASSQPGTGGAGNQPQHF.

As regards this clone: Distinct nucleotide sequences in the sample also encode this CDR3. This chain connects TRBV28 to TRBJ2-7, with 12 bases aligning to TRBD2. The V and J ends lost 6 bases and 2 bases, in that order; junction bases with no gene match: 5. Looked up from germline, CDR1 is MDHEN and CDR2 is SYDVKM. This CDR3 spans 15 amino acids. The chain's CDR3 is CASSLGLAGPYEQYF. As DNA, the CDR3 is TGTGCCAGCAGCCTCGGACTAGCGGGGCCCTACGAGCAGTACTTC.

The rearrangement links TRBV30 to TRBJ1-2; 8 positions agree with TRBD1. Germline-derived CDR1 and CDR2 are GTSNPN and SVGIG (reference sequence). CDR3 size: 15 residues. With 3 bases clipped from V and 8 bases from J, the junction kept 14 bases outside the gene matches. This chain's CDR3 is CAWRPTLTGGGGYTF. The DNA of the CDR3 is TGTGCCTGGAGGCCGACCTTAACAGGGGGTGGAGGCTACACCTTC. Filled out from reference TRBV30 and TRBJ1-2, the complete variable domain reads SQTIHQWPATLVQPVGSPLSLECTVEGTSNPNLYWYRQAAGRGLQLLFYSVGIGQISSEVPQNLSASRPQDRQFILSSKKLLLSDSGFYLCAWRPTLTGGGGYTFGSGTRLTVV.

This chain connects TRBV7-9 to TRBJ1-1; D is undetermined. CDR3 length: 12 amino acids. Germline loops: CDR1 SEHNR, CDR2 FQNEAQ (reference sequence). V was pared by 5 bases and J by 5 bases, with 9 bases between. The CDR3: CASSEDKTEAFF. The CDR3 DNA reads as TGTGCCAGCAGCGAAGACAAAACTGAAGCTTTCTTT.

The chain recombines TRBV13 with TRBJ2-2, with 10 bases lining up with TRBD2. The CDR3 sequence is 15 residues long. V was clipped by 6 bases and J by 6 bases; unmatched bases: 7. CDR1 is PRHDT, CDR2 FYEKMQ, per germline (reference sequence). The CDR3 loop reads CASSVRGLAPGELFF. The CDR3 DNA is TGTGCCAGCAGTGTTAGGGGACTAGCGCCCGGGGAGCTGTTTTTT. Filled out from reference TRBV13 and TRBJ2-2, the complete variable domain reads AAGVIQSPRHLIKEKRETATLKCYPIPRHDTVYWYQQGPGQDPQFLISFYEKMQSDKGSIPDRFSAQQFSDYHSELNMSSLELGDSALYFCASSVRGLAPGELFFGEGSRLTVL.

The chain couples TRBV2 to TRBJ2-3, with TRBD2 matching over 7 bases. The CDR3 is 15 residues long. Germline V gene sequence: CDR1 SNHLY, CDR2 FYNNEI. Losses at the gene ends were 4 bases for V and 0 bases for J; bases not matched to a gene: 4. The CDR3 loop reads CASSVLAPSTDTQYF. DNA of the CDR3: TGTGCCAGCAGTGTACTAGCGCCTAGCACAGATACGCAGTATTTT.

The chain employs TRBV2 and TRBJ1-1; a possible D gene is TRBD1 (5 bases). The CDR3 length is 13 residues. V was pared by 8 bases and J by 3 bases, with 13 bases between. CDR1 is SNHLY and CDR2 is FYNNEI in the germline V gene. The CDR3 DNA follows: TGTGCCAGCCCGCGGAGGGGCGACACTGAAGCTTTCTTT. This translates into CASPRRGDTEAFF.

The chain uses TRBV11-2 and TRBJ1-1, with 8 bases fitting TRBD1. The CDR3 length is 14 residues. V dropped 5 bases and J dropped 5; count of bases not matched to a gene: 7. Germline V gives CDR1 SGHAT, CDR2 FQNNGV. CDR3 nucleotides: TGTGCCAGCAGCCGGGGGACAGGCACAACTGAAGCTTTCTTT. As protein: CASSRGTGTTEAFF.

The chain carries TRBV11-2 and TRBJ2-3; TRBD2 matches at 7 bases. The J segment lost 6 bases and the V segment lost 1 base, leaving 13 bases of the junction unmatched. The CDR3 runs 17 residues. Germline values: CDR1 SGHAT, CDR2 FQNNGV. For the CDR3, the DNA is TGTGCCAGCAGCTTAGTCTCCCGCGGGAGTAGGTGGGATACGCAGTATTTT. It yields the protein CASSLVSRGSRWDTQYF.

The chain links TRBV11-2 to TRBJ2-1, with 13 bases aligning to TRBD2. Trimming cost V 5 bases and J 2 bases; bases outside gene matches: 3. There are 16 residues in the CDR3. Germline V gene lookup returns CDR1 SGHAT and CDR2 FQNNGV. CDR3 protein: CASSPGLAGAYNEQFF. CDR3 sequence (DNA): TGTGCCAGCAGCCCCGGACTAGCGGGAGCCTACAATGAGCAGTTCTTC.

This chain uses TRBV20-1 with TRBJ2-1; D is unresolved. CDR1 and CDR2 from the germline V gene are DFQATT and SNEGSKA (reference sequence). This CDR3 has 9 residues. CDR3 DNA: TGCAGCCTCTTAGCCGAGCAGTTCTTC. Its translation is CSLLAEQFF.

This clone was picked up a small number of times. The rearrangement uses TRBV7-9 and TRBJ1-5; D gene unclear. Trimming pared 8 bases from V and 2 bases from J, leaving 13 bases between. The CDR3 extends over 14 amino acids. Looked up from germline, CDR1 is SEHNR and CDR2 is FQNEAQ (reference sequence). CDR3 sequence (DNA): TGTGCCAGCTCCAGAGGGCAGGGCAATCAGCCCCAGCATTTT. Translated, it gives CASSRGQGNQPQHF.

The chain recombines TRBV19 with TRBJ1-2; TRBD1 aligns across 8 bases. There are 15 residues in the CDR3. The V segment lost 6 bases and the J segment 4 bases; nucleotides outside the gene matches: 10. Germline V gene data show CDR1 as LNHDA and CDR2 as SQIVND (reference sequence). The CDR3 region has the DNA TGTGCCAGTAGCACTGACAGGGGTCTTGGCTATGGCTACACCTTC. This translates into CASSTDRGLGYGYTF. The full variable domain, its missing parts supplied by reference TRBV19 and TRBJ1-2, is DGGITQSPKYLFRKEGQNVTLSCEQNLNHDAMYWYRQDPGQGLRLIYYSQIVNDFQKGDIAEGYSVSREKKESFPLTVTSAQKNPTAFYLCASSTDRGLGYGYTFGSGTRLTVV.